This TCR beta chain was recovered during a study of blood T cell repertoires in COVID-19. Study-level background: COVID-19 samples collected from the United States, Italy and Spain covered acute and convalescent phases. T cells, B-cell-depleted T cells, or PBMCs provided the cDNA or gDNA that served as material.

Authors' data handling: Reference gene primer amplification in the assay estimated nucleated cell counts. The table came from immunoSEQ multiplex PCR; TCRdb's copy has only in-frame clones and leaves some out. V and J calls and clone size are as listed in that table; D and trimming were resolved from the DNA. The sample lists a few hundred thousand clones; around 87% were seen once. V was clipped by 4 bases and J by 0 bases, with 13 bases between them. CDR1 is LNHDA and CDR2 is SQIVND in the germline V gene (reference sequence). The CDR3 is 16 residues long. V and J are TRBV19 and TRBJ1-5; tentatively, D is TRBD1 (5 bases). What was sequenced was peripheral blood. The TCR sequence derives from a human donor in a cohort sampled during active COVID-19. CDR3 nucleotide sequence: TGTGCCAGTAGTACCCCAGGGCCTTATAGCAATCAGCCCCAGCATTTT. It yields the protein CASSTPGPYSNQPQHF.